The T cell receptor beta chain described here comes from a study of shared clonotypes between healthy human individuals. Study as a whole: Each donor had three CD4 naive, three CD4 memory, two CD8 naive and one CD8 memory plate.

Points from the study as a whole: Clonotype sharing among donors was thought likely to change with sequencing depth. Donor scarcity curtailed the genetic and exposure-history diversity represented herein.

Methods used by the authors: Owing to the provision of junction-only sequences devoid of quality scores by immunoSEQ, filtering differed. Libraries were prepared by immunoSEQ multiplex PCR; TCRdb keeps only in-frame clonotypes and omits some of them. That table furnishes V, J and clone size, whereas the DNA furnished D and trimming. The profile shows under 2.5 million clones, 85% to 95% of them singletons. This clone was observed a single time. Its antigen is unknown. Other DNA sequences in the sample encode the same CDR3. There are 15 residues in the CDR3. Germline V gene lookup returns CDR1 SNHLY and CDR2 FYNNEI. The junction had 1 base not matched to a gene; V was cut back by 7 bases and J by 0 bases.

J is TRBJ2-2 and V is TRBV2; 11 bases fit TRBD1. The source material was naive CD4+ T cells from PBMCs. Subset: CD45RA+ positively selected. The TCR originated in a young man in good health. Some clones in this sample may be carry-over from other donors' samples. Here the CDR3 reads CASTGQGANTGELFF. CDR3 bases: TGTGCCAGCACGGGACAGGGGGCGAACACCGGGGAGCTGTTTTTT.